The 21 T cell receptor beta chains given below trace back to one sample, sequenced in a study of blood T cell repertoires in COVID-19. The assay was immunoSEQ multiplex PCR, and TCRdb's table has in-frame clones only and misses some. Among 190,000 or so clones listed, just under 90% were seen once. Sample: peripheral blood. These receptors came from a man aged 60-69 years who had recovered from COVID-19.

This chain connects TRBV5-1 to TRBJ2-1; D is ambiguous. This CDR3 spans 13 amino acids. Germline assignment: CDR1 SGHRS and CDR2 YFSETQ. The V and J ends lost 1 base and 5 bases respectively, with 7 bases between them. The DNA of the CDR3 is TGCGCCAGCAGCTTGAACGGTGACAATGAGCAGTTCTTC. Its protein product is CASSLNGDNEQFF.

The rearrangement uses TRBV2 and TRBJ2-1; possible D gene TRBD2, 6 bases. The CDR3 is made up of 15 amino acids. Germline CDR1 is SNHLY and CDR2 is FYNNEI. Trimming took off 6 bases at V and 7 bases at J, with 19 bases between the two ends. In DNA, the CDR3 is TGTGCCAGCAGCGTGCTCGACGGGAGAGGGAATGAGCAGTTCTTC. This gives the protein CASSVLDGRGNEQFF.

The chain couples TRBV25-1 to TRBJ2-7; 9 nucleotides align to TRBD1. Germline V gene data show CDR1 as MGHDK and CDR2 as SYGVNS. V trimming: 5 bases; J trimming: 7 bases; junction bases outside the gene matches: 12. This CDR3 spans 15 amino acids. For the CDR3, the DNA is TGTGCCAGCAGTTGGCCGGGACAGGGCATGGGAGAGCAGTACTTC. It specifies CASSWPGQGMGEQYF.

This clone has just a few counts. The rearrangement uses TRBV7-7 and TRBJ2-3; 11 bases align to TRBD2. V shed 5 bases, J shed 0 bases, and the junction held 4 bases outside the gene matches. The CDR3 contains 16 residues. Germline V gene sequence: CDR1 SSHAT, CDR2 FNYEAQ (reference sequence). The CDR3 coding sequence is TGTGCCAGCAGCCCGACTAGCGGGGCTAGCACAGATACGCAGTATTTT. Its protein is CASSPTSGASTDTQYF.

This chain joins TRBV20-1 and TRBJ2-1; a weak D match, TRBD2 (7 bases). The V end was cut by 3 bases, the J end by 7 bases, with 13 bases between. CDR3 length equals 13 residues. CDR1 is DFQATT, CDR2 SNEGSKA, per germline (reference sequence). The CDR3: CSASNGGRNEQFF. The DNA for the CDR3 is TGCAGTGCTAGTAACGGGGGGCGGAATGAGCAGTTCTTC.

The CDR3: CASSFGTGAKGANVLTF. In DNA form, the CDR3 reads TGTGCCAGCAGTTTCGGGACAGGGGCTAAAGGGGCCAACGTCCTGACTTTC. This chain uses TRBV27 with TRBJ2-6; 10 bases line up with TRBD1. The germline gives CDR1 MNHEY, CDR2 SMNVEV (reference sequence). Germline trimming cut 3 bases from V and 4 bases from J; bases unmatched to any gene: 6. The CDR3 spans 17 residues.

The V gene is TRBV9, the J gene TRBJ1-3; possibly TRBD1 for D (5 bases). CDR3 length: 16 residues. Germline V gives CDR1 SGDLS, CDR2 YYNGEE. Trimming left V 4 bases short and J 0 bases short, with 14 bases between. CDR3 DNA: TGTGCCAGCAGCCCGACGGAGGGGTACTCTGGAAACACCATATATTTT. Translated, it gives CASSPTEGYSGNTIYF.

The V gene is TRBV6-6, the J gene TRBJ1-4, with D perhaps TRBD1 (5 bases). The CDR3 consists of 14 residues. Germline CDR1 and CDR2: MNHNY and SVGAGI (reference sequence). V dropped 5 bases and J dropped 2 bases, with 9 bases sitting between them. CDR3 sequence: CASSIRVTNEKLFF. For the CDR3, the DNA is TGTGCCAGCAGTATCAGGGTCACTAATGAAAAACTGTTTTTT.

The V gene is TRBV5-1, the J gene TRBJ2-4; 8 nucleotides agree with TRBD1. CDR3 length: 12 residues. V shed 4 bases and J 12 bases; nucleotides not matched to a gene: 6. From germline, CDR1 is SGHRS and CDR2 YFSETQ. DNA for the CDR3: TGCGCCAGCAGCCCGACAGGGGCGGGTCAGTACTTC. It translates to CASSPTGAGQYF.

This chain uses TRBV27 with TRBJ1-4, with no clear D. This CDR3 spans 17 amino acids. Deletions cut 2 bases from V and 0 bases from J, with 13 bases between. From germline, CDR1 is MNHEY and CDR2 SMNVEV (reference sequence). The CDR3 region has the DNA TGTGCCAGCAGTTTAACCCCGCAGATTACAACTAATGAAAAACTGTTTTTT. It specifies CASSLTPQITTNEKLFF. Full variable domain (remainder filled in from reference TRBV27 and TRBJ1-4): EAQVTQNPRYLITVTGKKLTVTCSQNMNHEYMSWYRQDPGLGLRQIYYSMNVEVTDKGDVPEGYKVSRKEKRNFPLILESPSPNQTSLYFCASSLTPQITTNEKLFFGSGTQLSVL.

The rearrangement links TRBV4-2 to TRBJ2-7, with 9 bases lining up with TRBD2. Looked up from germline, CDR1 is LGHNA and CDR2 is YNFKEQ. There are 16 residues in the CDR3. V shed 1 base, J shed 2 bases, and the junction held 6 bases outside the gene matches. The CDR3 DNA follows: TGTGCCAGCAGCCAAGCACTTGCGGGAGGGACCTACGAGCAGTACTTC. Its translation is CASSQALAGGTYEQYF.

The CDR3 DNA reads TGCGCCAGCAGCCCCGGGACTAGCCGATACAATGAGCAGTTCTTC. Amino acids: CASSPGTSRYNEQFF. The chain couples TRBV5-1 to TRBJ2-1, with TRBD2 matching 9 bases. The CDR3 sequence is 15 residues long. The germline gives CDR1 SGHRS, CDR2 YFSETQ. The ends lost 4 bases at V and 4 bases at J; junction bases unmatched: 6.

The J gene is TRBJ1-1, the V gene TRBV6-5, with a possible D match to TRBD1 (5 bases). Trimming removed 6 bases at V and 2 bases at J, with 13 bases between. There are 14 residues in the CDR3. Looked up from germline, CDR1 is MNHEY and CDR2 is SVGAGI. The CDR3 sequence: CASRRRVTNTEAFF. In DNA form, the CDR3 reads TGTGCCAGCAGGCGCAGGGTTACAAACACTGAAGCTTTCTTT.

V and J are TRBV7-3 and TRBJ2-1; 13 bases align to TRBD2. Germline values: CDR1 SGHTA, CDR2 FQGTGA. With 4 bases clipped from V and 3 bases from J, the junction kept 3 bases outside the gene matches. CDR3 length: 16 residues. CDR3 protein: CASSSGLAGVYNEQFF. The CDR3 nucleotides read TGTGCCAGCAGCTCCGGACTAGCGGGAGTCTACAATGAGCAGTTCTTC.

This rearrangement joins TRBV18 to TRBJ1-3, with D perhaps TRBD1 (5 bases). CDR3 size: 16 residues. The V gene's germline CDR1 is KGHSH and CDR2 LQKENI. With 0 bases removed from V and 3 bases from J, the gap between germline ends came to 12 bases. CDR3 region: CASSPPGGGVGNTIYF. CDR3 DNA: TGTGCCAGCTCACCACCGGGGGGTGGTGTTGGAAACACCATATATTTT.

This chain uses TRBV19 with TRBJ2-1; D unclear. Trimming took off 2 bases at V and 7 bases at J, with 6 bases between the two ends. The CDR3 length is 12 residues. Germline loops: CDR1 LNHDA, CDR2 SQIVND (reference sequence). The CDR3 DNA reads TGTGCCAGTAGTATATTCGGGAATGAGCAGTTCTTC. As protein: CASSIFGNEQFF.

V gene TRBV7-9 combines with J gene TRBJ2-7, with TRBD1 matching over 7 bases. V lost 7 bases to trimming and J lost 2 bases; unmatched junction nucleotides: 8. CDR1 SEHNR and CDR2 FQNEAQ come from the germline V gene (reference sequence). This CDR3 comprises 14 residues. The CDR3 DNA reads TGTGCCAGCACCGTTTACCAGGGGGCCTACGAGCAGTACTTC. Its protein product is CASTVYQGAYEQYF.

J is TRBJ1-5 and V is TRBV19; D perhaps matches TRBD1 (6 bases). Trimming stripped 8 bases from V and 0 bases from J, with 17 bases between. The CDR3 totals 16 residues. CDR1 and CDR2 from the germline V gene are LNHDA and SQIVND (reference sequence). CDR3 region: CASHSGTTYSNQPQHF. The DNA for the CDR3 is TGTGCCAGTCACTCCGGGACAACATATAGCAATCAGCCCCAGCATTTT.

The chain combines TRBV19 with TRBJ2-1; no firm D call. CDR3 size: 15 residues. The V gene's germline CDR1 is LNHDA and CDR2 SQIVND (reference sequence). V shed 3 bases and J shed 8 bases, with 17 bases lying between them. CDR3 in amino acids: CASSISSPTVDEQFF. The CDR3 DNA sequence: TGTGCCAGTAGTATTAGTAGCCCGACCGTCGATGAGCAGTTCTTC.

V is TRBV4-3 and J is TRBJ2-7; 8 positions match TRBD1. This CDR3 is built from 15 residues. The germline gives CDR1 LGHNA, CDR2 YSLEER. Losses at the gene ends were 1 base for V and 4 bases for J; bases not matched to a gene: 6. CDR3: CASSQAQGAPYEQYF. The CDR3, as DNA: TGCGCCAGCAGCCAAGCCCAGGGGGCGCCATACGAGCAGTACTTC.

V usage is TRBV7-9 and J usage is TRBJ1-4, with D perhaps matching TRBD1 (6 bases). CDR1 SEHNR and CDR2 FQNEAQ come from the germline V gene (reference sequence). Trimming shortened V by 3 bases and J by 4 bases, and 6 bases separated the two germline ends. This CDR3 contains 13 residues. The CDR3 loop is CASSLDSNEKLFF. The CDR3 nucleotides read TGTGCCAGCAGCTTGGACAGTAATGAAAAACTGTTTTTT.